One and the same sample provided the 21 T cell receptor beta chains below, sequenced in a study of T cells after yellow fever vaccination. Via MiXCR, TCRdb re-called the 5' RACE reads, giving one row per CDR3 protein. This sample has a few hundred thousand distinct CDR3 sequences, with approximately 3.2% found just once. The specimen comprised CD4+ T cells sorted from PBMCs, sampled 10 days after the yellow fever booster vaccination. The receptors shown here come from a young man who received the YFV17D yellow fever vaccine.

This clonotype was recorded at least ten times. This sequence joins TRBV29-1 and TRBJ2-5; maybe TRBD1 (5 bases). The germline V gene has CDR1 SQVTM and CDR2 ANQGSEA. This CDR3 is built from 14 residues. V was shortened by 4 bases and J by 7 bases, with 19 bases between the two germline ends. Here the CDR3 DNA reads TGCAGCGTTGTGAATCACCCAGGGAAGTGGACCCAGTACTTC. It codes for CSVVNHPGKWTQYF.

CDR3 region: CASRGRRGTTGELFF. The DNA of the CDR3 is TGTGCCAGCAGGGGGAGACGGGGAACCACCGGGGAGCTGTTTTTT. The chain has TRBV7-2 and TRBJ2-2; D is perhaps TRBD2 (5 bases). The CDR3 spans 15 residues. Trimming shortened V by 6 bases and J by 4 bases, and 15 bases separated the two germline ends. Germline CDR1 and CDR2: SGHTA and FQGNSA.

This clonotype was detected ten times or more. This rearrangement joins TRBV6-5 to TRBJ1-2, with D unresolved. Germline V gene lookup returns CDR1 MNHEY and CDR2 SVGAGI. The CDR3 contains 14 residues. V lost 2 bases and J 5 bases, leaving 12 bases between the germline ends. CDR3 bases: TGTGCCAGCAGTTACGCGGGGAGTCGGTATGGCTACACCTTC. The encoded protein is CASSYAGSRYGYTF.

This clonotype was counted at least ten times. The chain carries TRBV6-2 or TRBV6-3 and TRBJ2-5; no clear D. Trimming pared 7 bases from V and 5 bases from J, leaving 8 bases between. The CDR3 is 11 amino acids. Germline CDR1 is MNHEY and CDR2 is SVGEGT. The CDR3 protein is CASILGETQYF. The CDR3 region has the DNA TGTGCCAGCATCCTGGGGGAGACCCAGTACTTC.

This clonotype was observed a few times. The chain is built from TRBV28 and TRBJ1-6, with TRBD1 matching over 9 bases. This CDR3 is 14 amino acids long. V was pared by 7 bases and J by 14 bases, with 12 bases of the junction left unmatched. The germline gives CDR1 MDHEN, CDR2 SYDVKM. DNA of the CDR3: TGTGCCAGCATTGAGTCGGGACAGGGAAAATCCCTCCACTTT. Its protein is CASIESGQGKSLHF.

This clonotype has at least ten counts. The chain recombines TRBV7-9 with TRBJ1-1; 7 nucleotides align to TRBD1. Trimming removed 3 bases from V and 5 bases from J; junction bases left unmatched: 9. This CDR3 region has 15 residues. Germline V CDR1 and CDR2: SEHNR, FQNEAQ (reference sequence). Here the CDR3 DNA reads TGTGCCAGCAGCTTGACCTCAGGGGGGGGAACTGAAGCTTTCTTT. Translation gives CASSLTSGGGTEAFF.

There are a few counts of this clonotype. This may come from a read error, since a much larger clone is one base off. CDR3 in DNA: TGTGCCAGCAGCTTAGGGGGGCACCAAGAGACCCAGTACTTC. It specifies CASSLGGHQETQYF. The V gene is TRBV7-2, the J gene TRBJ2-5, with a weak D call TRBD1 (6 bases). CDR3 length equals 14 residues. CDR1 and CDR2 (germline): SGHTA, FQGNSA. V was shortened by 1 base and J by 0 bases, with 6 bases between the two germline ends.

There are many counts of this clonotype. This sequence joins TRBV6-6 and TRBJ1-4; maybe TRBD1 (5 bases). The germline gives CDR1 MNHNY, CDR2 SVGAGI (reference sequence). This CDR3 contains 14 residues. V dropped 2 bases and J dropped 4 bases, with 8 bases sitting between them. CDR3 sequence reads: CASSYGGGNEKLFF. The DNA of the CDR3 is TGTGCCAGCAGTTACGGGGGTGGTAATGAAAAACTGTTTTTT.

This clonotype appeared many times. The gene calls are TRBV3-1 and TRBJ1-2; 7 bases align to TRBD1. With 1 base clipped from V and 3 bases from J, the junction kept 11 bases outside the gene matches. Per germline, CDR1 LGHDT and CDR2 YNNKEL (reference sequence). CDR3 size: 17 residues. Written as DNA, the CDR3 is TGTGCCAGCAGCCAAGGGCGTAGGGGGCGGTGGGACTATGGCTACACCTTC. Encoded protein: CASSQGRRGRWDYGYTF.

This clonotype has just a few counts. This chain links TRBV4-1 with TRBJ2-2; D possibly corresponds to TRBD1 (5 bases). V was pared by 1 base and J by 1 base, with 13 bases between. Per germline, CDR1 MGHRA and CDR2 YSYEKL. This CDR3 has 17 amino acids. The CDR3 spells CASSQVRDSQNTGELFF. CDR3 bases: TGCGCCAGCAGCCAAGTCCGAGACAGCCAGAACACCGGGGAGCTGTTTTTT.

This clonotype has ten or more counts. V gene TRBV7-2 combines with J gene TRBJ2-5; 9 bases match TRBD1. The CDR3 has 15 amino acids. CDR1 is SGHTA and CDR2 is FQGNSA in the germline V gene. The junction had 12 bases not matched to a gene; V was cut back by 8 bases and J by 5 bases. Written as DNA, the CDR3 is TGTGCCAGCCGATCTACAGGGGGCGGCCGGGAGACCCAGTACTTC. It yields the protein CASRSTGGGRETQYF.

This clonotype was recorded a few times. This chain connects TRBV6-1 to TRBJ1-3; D ambiguous. CDR1 MNHNS and CDR2 SASEGT come from the germline V gene. This CDR3 is 14 amino acids long. Trimming cost V 3 bases and J 5 bases, with 11 bases left between them. Here the CDR3 DNA reads TGTGCCAGCAGTGATGGACCTACACGAAACACCATATATTTT. Amino acid sequence: CASSDGPTRNTIYF.

This clonotype was seen repeatedly, ten times or more. This chain joins TRBV20-1 and TRBJ1-6, with a tentative D call TRBD1 (6 bases). The germline gives CDR1 DFQATT, CDR2 SNEGSKA (reference sequence). The CDR3 length is 14 residues. V lost 0 bases and J 6 bases, leaving 9 bases between the germline ends. The CDR3 DNA sequence: TGCAGTGCTAGAGATACAGGGAGTAATTCACCCCTCCACTTT. Protein: CSARDTGSNSPLHF.

In this sample, this clonotype turned up many times. The V gene is TRBV30, the J gene TRBJ2-3; the D is unclear. The CDR3 sequence is 13 residues long. Germline V gives CDR1 GTSNPN, CDR2 SVGIG (reference sequence). Trimming cost V 3 bases and J 0 bases, with 7 bases left between them. CDR3 DNA: TGTGCCTGGAGAAGGGCGAGCACAGATACGCAGTATTTT. This codes for CAWRRASTDTQYF.

This clonotype was counted many times. The V gene is TRBV20-1, the J gene TRBJ1-6; TRBD1 agrees at 7 bases. The CDR3 is 12 residues long. Losses at the gene ends were 4 bases for V and 14 bases for J; bases not matched to a gene: 8. The germline CDR1 and CDR2 sequences are DFQATT and SNEGSKA (reference sequence). The CDR3, as DNA: TGCAGTGCTACGGAACAGGGGACGACCCTCCACTTT. Its translation is CSATEQGTTLHF.

At least ten counts were recorded for this clonotype. The chain couples TRBV25-1 to TRBJ2-3, with 12 bases lining up with TRBD2. With 6 bases clipped from V and 3 bases from J, the junction kept 7 bases outside the gene matches. The CDR3 runs 16 residues. Per germline, CDR1 MGHDK and CDR2 SYGVNS. The CDR3 sequence is CASRVLAGGLTDTQYF. CDR3 bases: TGTGCCAGCAGGGTTCTAGCGGGGGGGCTGACAGATACGCAGTATTTT.

This clonotype turned up a few times. The V and J genes are TRBV7-3 and TRBJ2-4; 12 nucleotides line up with TRBD2. J was trimmed by 2 bases and V by 5 bases; bases with no gene match: 4. The CDR3 is 16 residues long. CDR1 and CDR2 from the germline V gene are SGHTA and FQGTGA. As DNA, the CDR3 is TGTGCCAGCAGCCGTACTAGCGGGGGGTCCAAAAACATTCAGTACTTC. Translation: CASSRTSGGSKNIQYF.

This clonotype was counted a few times. The V and J genes are TRBV7-2 and TRBJ2-1, with 10 bases fitting TRBD2. CDR3 size: 15 residues. J gave up 9 bases and V 6 bases, and 11 bases lay outside the gene matches. Germline-derived CDR1 and CDR2 are SGHTA and FQGNSA. The CDR3 protein is CASRLRAGGQIEQFF. The DNA of the CDR3 is TGTGCCAGCAGACTTCGAGCGGGGGGGCAGATTGAGCAGTTCTTC.

This rearrangement joins TRBV5-1 to TRBJ2-3, with D perhaps assigned TRBD1 or TRBD2 (5 bases each). The CDR3 is made up of 16 amino acids. Germline V CDR1 and CDR2: SGHRS, YFSETQ. Trimming removed 4 bases at V and 0 bases at J, with 15 bases between. CDR3 protein: CASSPWDAASTDTQYF. The DNA of the CDR3 is TGCGCCAGCAGCCCCTGGGACGCTGCTAGCACAGATACGCAGTATTTT.

This chain uses TRBV7-2 with TRBJ2-7; TRBD2 matches 10 bases. Germline V CDR1 and CDR2: SGHTA, FQGNSA. The CDR3 has 16 residues. Trimming cost V 5 bases and J 5 bases; bases outside gene matches: 12. CDR3 DNA: TGTGCCAGCAGCCTCTCCCTCAGCGGGGGGGTTAACGAGCAGTACTTC. Its translation is CASSLSLSGGVNEQYF.

This clonotype has ten or more counts. This CDR3 reads CSARVGGGELFF. For the CDR3, the DNA is TGCAGTGCTAGAGTGGGGGGCGGGGAACTGTTTTTT. This chain joins TRBV20-1 and TRBJ1-4, with TRBD1 as a possible D gene (6 bases). V was shortened by 1 base and J by 12 bases, with 12 bases between the two germline ends. The V gene's germline CDR1 is DFQATT and CDR2 SNEGSKA (reference sequence). The CDR3 is made up of 12 amino acids.